A single T cell receptor beta chain is shown here with its context. This clone was recorded once. Its target antigen remains unknown. Nothing much larger sits one base from this clone, and base qualities are not available. The data were obtained in a study of PD-L1 blockade in urothelial cancer (dated by TCRdb to 2017 to 2019). Study-level background: All patients started therapy around 2014 and received atezolizumab 1,200 mg intravenously every 3 weeks. Durable clinical benefit was achieved by nine patients but not by the remaining 20. Durable clinical benefit was defined as progression-free survival longer than 6 months, and TCR features were also tested against progression-free and overall survival. Patients had an ECOG performance status of 0 or 1 and had received between 0 and 3 prior chemotherapy regimens. Pretreatment tumor samples and matched peripheral blood, collected serially before and after atezolizumab treatment, underwent TCR sequencing. About nine tenths of the roughly 29 patients were identified as males with urothelial cancer of bladder origin, and a prior smoking history was reported by 18 of 29 patients. Pretreatment blood TCR-seq was available for twenty-nine patients, at least one posttreatment blood collection was obtained for 24 patients, and tumor TCR-seq was available for 24 patients. Blood samples yielded a median of around 150,000 T cells and roughly 83,000 unique TCRs, with median clonality 0.080. In the same patients, whole exome sequencing and RNA sequencing of pretreatment tumors were performed in addition to TCR sequencing. The study was an exploratory multi-omic analysis of somatic, immune and clinical correlates of response to PD-L1 blockade with atezolizumab in urothelial cancer. Blood samples were analyzed at two time points: 3 weeks after treatment start (second dose) and 6 weeks after treatment start. What the study reported, not specific to this receptor: Because the sample size was small (n = 29) and many of the analyses were exploratory, the results are meant to be hypothesis-generating. At 3 weeks after the start of treatment, tumor-associated TCR clones in peripheral blood had expanded more in patients with durable benefit (n of about 21, p = 0.022). A pretreatment peripheral blood TCR clonality below the median was linked to improved progression-free and overall survival.

The cohort included 25 to 30 patients with locally advanced or metastatic urothelial carcinoma who were treated at Memorial Sloan Kettering on a trial protocol. Peripheral blood mononuclear cells were collected from each patient pretreatment and during treatment, giving between 1 and 8 total time points per patient. The Qiagen DNeasy Blood extraction kit was used to purify genomic DNA from total PBMCs and tumor samples. PBMCs were collected pretreatment and during treatment and were isolated and stored as previously described. Synthetic TCR analog templates were spiked into each PCR so that absolute template abundance could be estimated from read counts. The immunoSEQ assay was used to amplify TCRbeta CDR3 regions from genomic DNA with bias-controlled V and J gene primers. Sequencing of rearranged TCRbeta segments was performed at approximately 20X coverage. Per the original workflow: Sequencing errors were corrected by clustering and CDR3s were annotated against IMGT to assign V, D and J genes. Downstream analyses used only productive TCRbeta rearrangements, leaving out any out-of-frame or stop-codon sequences. To compute clonality, Shannon entropy was normalized by the log of the number of unique productive sequences and then subtracted from one. Clones differing between time points or between blood and tumor were identified by Fisher's exact test with Benjamini-Hochberg correction at adjusted p below 0.01. The clones in this table, taken by TCRdb from immuneACCESS, are in-frame only. Not every clone is retained; where verified, under half of the shortfall comes from an unresolved V gene, and the cause of the rest is unknown. V and J calls and clone size are copied from that table; D and trimming were computed from the DNA. The sample yields approximately 51,000 clones; about 90% were counted once. The ten biggest clones cover 16% of the sample.

Spanning cysteine to phenylalanine, the CDR3 consists of 15 amino acids. Only the CDR3 part of the read is kept: 45 bases, read in frame from the first base. Sequences SQVTM (CDR1) and ANQGSEA (CDR2) are obtained from the germline V gene. V is pruned by 6 bases and J by 3 bases, leaving 7 bases of the junction without a gene match. This specimen was PBMCs, taken around atezolizumab (anti-PD-L1) treatment. The sequence is built from TRBV29-1 and TRBJ1-5, with TRBD1 identical over 11 junction bases. The receptor's source is a man between 60 and 75 years old with urothelial cancer. The nucleotide sequence reads TGCAGCGTGAAATGGACAGGGGGCGTCAATCAGCCCCAGCATTTT. This encodes CSVKWTGGVNQPQHF.